The rows below give T cell receptor beta chains drawn from one sample of a study of T cell responses to AZD1222 COVID-19 vaccine. Clones were sequenced by immunoSEQ multiplex PCR, and TCRdb holds only the in-frame ones, with some missing. This table holds approximately 98,000 clones, about 86% found once. The material was peripheral blood, obtained on day 0 of AZD1222 vaccination. These receptors were taken from an adult in good health. The CDR3 runs from the conserved cysteine through the conserved F or W. D genes are given only for firm matches. Clone sizes are given selectively: once, few, many, or a class where the clone is expanded.

J gene	clone size	V gene	D gene	CDR3 DNA	CDR3 protein
TRBJ1-5	few	TRBV20-1	TRBD1	TGCAGTGCTAGTGGAACTCCTCGGGACAGGCGTCGGTTCTATAGCAGCAATCAGCCCCAGCATTTT	CSASGTPRDRRRFYSSNQPQHF
TRBJ1-2	NA	TRBV7-9	TRBD1	TGTGCCAGCAGCCCCAGGGGGCCCTTATATGGCTACACCTTC	CASSPRGPLYGYTF
TRBJ1-5	NA	TRBV7-9	TRBD1	TGTGCCAGCAGCCAAGACAGGGGTTTTCAGCCCCAGCATTTT	CASSQDRGFQPQHF
TRBJ2-3	NA	TRBV15	TRBD2	TGTGCCACCAGCAGAAAAATCAACGGGAGGGGAGGTTCGGCAGATACGCAGTATTTT	CATSRKINGRGGSADTQYF
TRBJ2-1	NA	TRBV6-6	TRBD1	TGTGCCAGCAGTAAGGGACAGGGCCTAAATGAGCAGTTCTTC	CASSKGQGLNEQFF
TRBJ1-6	many	TRBV6-5	NA	TGTGCCAGCACTCGGGACCTCTCCTATAATTCACCCCTCCACTTT	CASTRDLSYNSPLHF
TRBJ1-2	once	TRBV24-1	NA	TGTGCCACCAGTGACCCAAGACTCGGTAGCGCTAATGGCTACACCTTC	CATSDPRLGSANGYTF
TRBJ2-5	NA	TRBV7-3	TRBD1	TGTGCCAGCAGCTTATTAGTAGGGGACAGCCAGGCGGAGACCCAGTACTTC	CASSLLVGDSQAETQYF
TRBJ2-1	NA	TRBV5-4	NA	TGTGCCAGCAGCTTGGACCGAAGTTCCTACAATGAGCAGTTCTTC	CASSLDRSSYNEQFF
TRBJ1-6	NA	TRBV9	NA	TGTGCCAGCAGCGTAGATGGTTCAGATAATTCACCCCTCCACTTT	CASSVDGSDNSPLHF
TRBJ2-7	NA	TRBV25-1	TRBD1	TGTGCCAGCAACGGACAGGGACTTCCCTACGAGCAGTACTTC	CASNGQGLPYEQYF
TRBJ1-6	NA	TRBV5-5	NA	TGTGCCAGCAGCTTGGGGGACGGAACCAATAGTTCACCCCTCCACTTT	CASSLGDGTNSSPLHF
TRBJ1-3	NA	TRBV3-1/TRBV3-2	NA	TGTGCCAGCAGCCTCGGCCTGACGGGTGGAAACACCATATATTTT	CASSLGLTGGNTIYF
TRBJ1-6	once	TRBV6-5	TRBD1	TGTGCCAGCATTAAACAGGGGGCTAATTCACCCCTCCACTTT	CASIKQGANSPLHF
TRBJ2-7	NA	TRBV28	NA	TGTGCCAGCACCCAGGCGGGGACTTCTACCTACGAGCAGTACTTC	CASTQAGTSTYEQYF
TRBJ2-7	NA	TRBV7-8	NA	TGTGCCAGCAGCTTAGAGGAGTACTCCTACGAGCAGTACTTC	CASSLEEYSYEQYF
TRBJ1-1	NA	TRBV6-5	NA	TGTGCCAGCAGTTACCGGGCAGAGAGGAACACTGAAGCTTTCTTT	CASSYRAERNTEAFF
TRBJ2-3	NA	TRBV5-1	NA	TGCGCCAGCAGCCCCGCCGCAGGGGCCCGCACAGATACGCAGTATTTT	CASSPAAGARTDTQYF
TRBJ2-1	NA	TRBV29-1	NA	TGCAGCGTTGTGGTGACCCTAGATGAGCAGTTCTTC	CSVVVTLDEQFF
TRBJ2-5	NA	TRBV19	TRBD2	TGTGCCAGTAGTATTGATTTGCGGGGGGGCCTGGAGACCCAGTACTTC	CASSIDLRGGLETQYF
TRBJ1-3	NA	TRBV28	NA	TGTGCCAGCAGTTTCCCCAGGGCTTCGGGAAACACCATATATTTT	CASSFPRASGNTIYF
TRBJ1-4	few	TRBV28	NA	TGTGCCAGCAGTTTGCGGGTTGGGAAACTGTTTTTT	CASSLRVGKLFF
TRBJ2-7	NA	TRBV7-2	NA	TGTGCCAGCAGCTTAGTGTCGGTCGCGGGAGAGCAGTACTTC	CASSLVSVAGEQYF
TRBJ1-2	NA	TRBV11-2	TRBD1	TGTGCCAGCAGCTTAGACAGGGGGTATGGCTACACCTTC	CASSLDRGYGYTF
TRBJ2-7	once	TRBV18	NA	TGTGCCAGCTCACCCTCGGCGGGGGCCGGCGAGCAGTACTTC	CASSPSAGAGEQYF
TRBJ1-1	NA	TRBV7-9	TRBD1	TGTGCCAGCAGCTTAGGGACCGGGACAGAGAACACTGAAGCTTTCTTT	CASSLGTGTENTEAFF
TRBJ1-3	NA	TRBV4-3	NA	TGCGCCAGCAGCCAAGAATTTAACAGGGTCTATGGACGCTCTGGAAACACCATATATTTT	CASSQEFNRVYGRSGNTIYF
TRBJ2-7	NA	TRBV11-2	TRBD1	TGTGCCAGTGGGGAGACGACAGGGTCCTACGAGCAGTACTTC	CASGETTGSYEQYF
TRBJ1-6	few	TRBV3-1/TRBV3-2	TRBD1	TGTGCCAGCAGCCAAGAGGCCTGGGACAGCCCATCCAATTCACCCCTCCACTTT	CASSQEAWDSPSNSPLHF
TRBJ1-2	NA	TRBV7-2	TRBD1	TGTGCCAGCAGCCCCTGGGACAGCCCCCTAGGCTACACCTTC	CASSPWDSPLGYTF
TRBJ1-2	few	TRBV5-6	TRBD1	TGTGCCAGCAGCTTAGGGACAGGGAGTAACTATGGCTACACCTTC	CASSLGTGSNYGYTF
TRBJ1-4	NA	TRBV28	NA	TGTGCCAGCAGTTTCGGGGGGGCAACTAATGAAAAACTGTTTTTT	CASSFGGATNEKLFF
TRBJ2-7	NA	TRBV10-3	TRBD2	TGTGCCATCAGTGAGGCCCAGCGGGGGGATTACGAGCAGTACTTC	CAISEAQRGDYEQYF
TRBJ2-1	NA	TRBV19	TRBD2	TGTGCCAGTAGTATGTGGAAGCGGGGAGATGAGCAGTTCTTC	CASSMWKRGDEQFF
TRBJ1-2	NA	TRBV7-8	NA	TGTGCCAGCAGCTTAGTTGAGTCGAACTATGGCTACACCTTC	CASSLVESNYGYTF
TRBJ1-6	NA	TRBV25-1	NA	TGTGCCAGCAGTGAATCTCTTAATTCACCCCTCCACTTT	CASSESLNSPLHF
TRBJ1-1	few	TRBV28	NA	TGTGCCAGCAGACCCGGACGGCTGAACGCTGAAGCTTTCTTT	CASRPGRLNAEAFF
TRBJ2-1	NA	TRBV6-1	TRBD2	TGTGCCAGCAGTGATTGGCGGACTAGCGGATACAATGAGCAGTTCTTC	CASSDWRTSGYNEQFF
TRBJ1-5	NA	TRBV30	NA	TGTGCCTGGAGTGGGGGTGGGAGTCAGCCCCAGCATTTT	CAWSGGGSQPQHF
TRBJ2-7	few	TRBV19	NA	TGTGCCAGTAGGAGGAGGGGGTTCGACTACGAGCAGTACTTC	CASRRRGFDYEQYF
TRBJ1-1	NA	TRBV4-1	TRBD1	TGCGCCAGCAGCCAAGACCCCGACAGGGGGCTCACTGAAGCTTTCTTT	CASSQDPDRGLTEAFF
TRBJ1-2	few	TRBV9	NA	TGTGCCAGCAGCGGATTCCAGGGACCCGGGGACTATGGCTACACCTTC	CASSGFQGPGDYGYTF
TRBJ1-1	NA	TRBV24-1	NA	TGTGCCACCAGTGACTCCAGGGCCTCCACTGAAGCTTTCTTT	CATSDSRASTEAFF
TRBJ1-2	NA	TRBV3-1/TRBV3-2	NA	TGTGCCAGCAGCCAAGTGGACTTTAATTATGGCTACACCTTC	CASSQVDFNYGYTF
TRBJ2-3	NA	TRBV5-5	NA	TGTGCCAGCAGCTTGGTACAGTTCACAGATACGCAGTATTTT	CASSLVQFTDTQYF
TRBJ2-5	NA	TRBV5-1	TRBD2	TGCGCCAGCAGGGTCTCTAGCGGGGGGCTACAAGAGACCCAGTACTTC	CASRVSSGGLQETQYF
TRBJ1-6	NA	TRBV28	NA	TGTGCCAGCAGCACCCACCGGAATTCACCCCTCCACTTT	CASSTHRNSPLHF
TRBJ1-4	NA	TRBV9	NA	TGTGCCAGCAGCGTACGGTACGGTAATGAAAAACTGTTTTTT	CASSVRYGNEKLFF
TRBJ1-2	NA	TRBV4-1	TRBD1	TGCGCCAGCAGCCAAGATGAGACAGGGAGTTTGGATGGCTACACCTTC	CASSQDETGSLDGYTF
TRBJ2-7	NA	TRBV5-1	NA	TGCGCCAGCAGCCCAAGCTTAACCTACGAGCAGTACTTC	CASSPSLTYEQYF
TRBJ1-3	few	TRBV5-4	NA	TGTGCCAGCAGCTCCGGGGCCCCGACTTACTCTGGAAACACCATATATTTT	CASSSGAPTYSGNTIYF
TRBJ2-7	NA	TRBV6-5	TRBD1	TGTGCCAGCAGACGACAGGGGGATAGCTACGAGCAGTACTTC	CASRRQGDSYEQYF
TRBJ2-1	few	TRBV30	NA	TGTGCCTGGAGTCGGGGGCTCGACAATGAGCAGTTCTTC	CAWSRGLDNEQFF
TRBJ2-5	NA	TRBV5-4	NA	TGTGCCAGCAGCTTGGCCGGGGTAGGGGGGGGGACCCAGTACTTC	CASSLAGVGGGTQYF